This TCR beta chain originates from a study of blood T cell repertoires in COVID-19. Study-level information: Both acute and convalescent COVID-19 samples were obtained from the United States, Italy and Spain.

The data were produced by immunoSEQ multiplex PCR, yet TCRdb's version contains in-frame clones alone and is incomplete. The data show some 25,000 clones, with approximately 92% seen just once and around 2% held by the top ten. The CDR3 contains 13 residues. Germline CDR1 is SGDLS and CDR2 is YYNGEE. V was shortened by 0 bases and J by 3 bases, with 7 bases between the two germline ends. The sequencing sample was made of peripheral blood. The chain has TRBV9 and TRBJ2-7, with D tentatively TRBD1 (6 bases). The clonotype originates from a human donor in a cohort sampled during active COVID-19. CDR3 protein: CASSVEGDYEQYF. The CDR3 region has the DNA TGTGCCAGCAGCGTAGAGGGGGACTACGAGCAGTACTTC.